This record looks at one T cell receptor (beta chain) sequence and its context. Its target antigen remains unknown. No much larger clonotype is one base removed from it; base qualities were not supplied. The junction carries 22 bases between V and J, which are trimmed by 5 bases and 6 bases respectively. The CDR1 and CDR2 encoded by the germline V gene (reference sequence) are LNHDA and SQIVND. Inclusive of the bounding cysteine and phenylalanine, the CDR3 is 16 residues long. Left in the record is the CDR3 DNA by itself, 48 bases read in frame from the first base. Collaborating institutions collected whole blood in K2EDTA tubes following their own protocols. For TCRbeta analysis, collaborators shipped samples in one of three forms: frozen whole blood, isolated PBMCs, or DNA extracted from either of those sample types. TCRbeta CDR3 regions were amplified from genomic DNA by means of the immunoSEQ Assay, a bias-controlled multiplex PCR. In the original analysis: Within the assay, amplification of reference gene primers was used to estimate how many nucleated cells each sample contained. To quantify the absolute abundance of each unique TCRbeta CDR3 rearrangement, sequence reads were collapsed and filtered. For each sample, productive Simpson clonality was calculated as the square root of Simpson's diversity index across productive rearrangements. TCRdb mirrors the immuneACCESS table, restricted to in-frame sequences. Some clones are absent from its copies; in checked studies, under half trace to an unresolved V gene, and the reason for the others is unknown. For V, J and clone size, that table is used; D and trimming come from the DNA. The sample has 50,000 to 55,000 clones on record, more than 75% of them singletons. The ten largest clones capture approximately 3.9% of the sample.

These data are taken from a study of blood T cell repertoires in COVID-19 (dated by TCRdb to the early 2020s). About the full investigation: Collaborator samples came from the United States, Italy and Spain and covered acute and convalescent phases of COVID-19. The material from the prospective study consisted of cDNA or gDNA derived from T cells, B-cell-depleted T cells, or PBMCs. The dataset comprised deeply sampled blood TCRbeta repertoires from subjects exposed to, actively infected with, or recovered from COVID-19. A freely available public database, intended as a resource for researchers studying the immune response to SARS-CoV-2, is where the repertoires were released. Samples were obtained from the ongoing ImmuneRACE study (first 160 participants) and from some 1,200 subjects provided by 6 global collaborators. A de-identified subject ID, COVID-19 status, age in years and sex were almost always included in the sample metadata. Where available, HLA class I and class II types were taken from metadata supplied by the sample provider and were not determined by assay-based typing.

Findings and caveats that apply to the study as a whole: The quantity of clinical and demographic metadata differed by source and by participant and was supplied without curation.

The chain is made from TRBV19 and TRBJ1-2; TRBD1 is possibly the D segment (5 matching bases). This sequence was found in a man aged 50 to 60 with acute or convalescent COVID-19. The source material was peripheral blood. The nucleotides read TGTGCCAGTAGTCCCGCCAAAGTGCTGGGGCAGCATGGCTACACCTTC. Its translation is CASSPAKVLGQHGYTF.